A single sample is the source of the 28 T cell receptor beta chains below, sequenced in a study of T cell changes during pregnancy in multiple sclerosis. Generated by immunoSEQ multiplex PCR, the TCRdb table keeps only in-frame clones and is missing some. In the table there are around 69,000 clones, around nine tenths of which are singletons. The starting material was peripheral blood, obtained in the third trimester of pregnancy. Receptors were obtained from a female donor with multiple sclerosis, enrolled in a pregnancy study.

The genes are TRBV28 and TRBJ1-2, with D perhaps TRBD1 (5 bases). CDR3 length: 17 residues. Trimming took 6 bases from V and 2 from J, leaving 22 bases between them. CDR1 is MDHEN and CDR2 is SYDVKM in the germline V gene. The CDR3 DNA sequence: TGTGCCAGCAGCCTAACCCAGTTGGGGCGTAGGAACTATGGCTACACCTTC. Translated, it gives CASSLTQLGRRNYGYTF.

The chain links TRBV7-7 to TRBJ2-2; 9 bases match TRBD1. Trimming removed 4 bases from V and 3 bases from J; junction bases left unmatched: 3. CDR3 length: 15 residues. Looked up from germline, CDR1 is SSHAT and CDR2 is FNYEAQ (reference sequence). Here the CDR3 reads CASSSGTGHTGELFF. For the CDR3, the DNA is TGTGCCAGCAGCTCCGGGACAGGGCACACCGGGGAGCTGTTTTTT.

The chain combines TRBV5-4 with TRBJ1-3; possible D gene TRBD1, 5 bases. CDR1 SGHNT and CDR2 YYREEE come from the germline V gene (reference sequence). The length of the CDR3 is 12 residues. Trimming left V 5 bases short and J 3 bases short, with 6 bases between. The CDR3 here is CASRGDGNTIYF. The DNA for the CDR3 is TGTGCCAGCAGAGGGGATGGAAACACCATATATTTT.

The chain couples TRBV29-1 to TRBJ2-5, with D possibly TRBD1 on 6 matching bases. This CDR3 region has 14 residues. CDR1 is SQVTM, CDR2 ANQGSEA, per germline. V was shortened by 6 bases and J by 4 bases, with 18 bases between the two germline ends. CDR3 DNA: TGCAGCGTCGTGGGGGCCGAAGGAGGAGAGACCCAGTACTTC. Amino acids: CSVVGAEGGETQYF.

The chain recombines TRBV29-1 with TRBJ1-1, with 9 bases matching TRBD1. This CDR3 comprises 15 residues. Germline CDR1 and CDR2: SQVTM and ANQGSEA. J was trimmed by 5 bases and V by 3 bases; bases with no gene match: 10. This CDR3 is CSVDGQGTRVTEAFF. In DNA, the CDR3 is TGCAGCGTTGACGGACAGGGGACCCGAGTAACTGAAGCTTTCTTT.

This clone was counted once. The chain combines TRBV2 with TRBJ1-5, with 8 bases lining up with TRBD1. There are 15 residues in the CDR3. V shed 4 bases, J shed 4 bases, and the junction held 6 bases outside the gene matches. Germline V gives CDR1 SNHLY, CDR2 FYNNEI. The CDR3, as DNA: TGTGCCAGCAGTGGTGGGACAGGCAAGAATCAGCCCCAGCATTTT. Its protein is CASSGGTGKNQPQHF. The full variable domain, in which reference TRBV2 and TRBJ1-5 provide the parts outside the CDR3, is EPEVTQTPSHQVTQMGQEVILRCVPISNHLYFYWYRQILGQKVEFLVSFYNNEISEKSEIFDDQFSVERPDGSNFTLKIRSTKLEDSAMYFCASSGGTGKNQPQHFGDGTRLSIL.

The rearrangement links TRBV9 to TRBJ2-7, with TRBD2 identical over 11 bases. The trim removed 3 bases at V and 5 bases at J, leaving 10 bases unmatched. Germline-derived CDR1 and CDR2 are SGDLS and YYNGEE. This CDR3 spans 16 amino acids. The chain's CDR3 is CASSALAGGRPDEQYF. CDR3 bases: TGTGCCAGCAGCGCCCTAGCGGGAGGCCGTCCGGACGAGCAGTACTTC.

This rearrangement joins TRBV28 to TRBJ2-7, with a weak D call TRBD1 (6 bases). V dropped 2 bases and J dropped 7 bases, with 18 bases sitting between them. The length of the CDR3 is 15 residues. From germline, CDR1 is MDHEN and CDR2 SYDVKM. This chain's CDR3 is CASSLGQYHSGEQYF. In nucleotides, the CDR3 is TGTGCCAGCAGTTTAGGACAGTACCATTCGGGGGAGCAGTACTTC.

J is TRBJ2-6 and V is TRBV4-3, with a possible D match to TRBD2 (5 bases). The CDR3 is 15 amino acids. The V gene's germline CDR1 is LGHNA and CDR2 YSLEER. The ends were cut back, 2 bases at V and 5 bases at J, with 10 bases in the middle. The DNA for the CDR3 is TGCGCCAGCAGCCAACAACTCGGGAGGGCCAACGTCCTGACTTTC. Translation gives CASSQQLGRANVLTF.

The chain couples TRBV5-1 to TRBJ2-1; D is uncertain. With 1 base removed from V and 0 bases from J, the gap between germline ends came to 5 bases. Germline assignment: CDR1 SGHRS and CDR2 YFSETQ. CDR3 length equals 14 residues. CDR3 sequence: CASSLYYSYNEQFF. Here the CDR3 DNA reads TGCGCCAGCAGCTTGTATTACTCCTACAATGAGCAGTTCTTC.

Written as DNA, the CDR3 is TGTGCCAGCAGACAGGAGGGGAATGAAAAACTGTTTTTT. Translated: CASRQEGNEKLFF. This chain connects TRBV10-3 to TRBJ1-4; tentative D call: TRBD1 (6 bases). The CDR3 covers 13 residues. In germline, CDR1 is ENHRY, CDR2 SYGVKD. Trimming removed 10 bases at V and 5 bases at J, with 14 bases between.

The chain employs TRBV6-5 and TRBJ2-1; D unclear. V was cut by 4 bases and J by 0 bases, with 13 bases left in between. The germline V gene encodes CDR1 MNHEY and CDR2 SVGAGI. This CDR3 spans 16 amino acids. Here the CDR3 DNA reads TGTGCCAGCAGTTTCCTGCTCCTAAGCTCCTACAATGAGCAGTTCTTC. This gives the protein CASSFLLLSSYNEQFF.

The genes are TRBV27 and TRBJ1-3; D not resolved. This CDR3 region has 18 residues. V was clipped by 0 bases and J by 0 bases, with 15 bases between them. Germline loops: CDR1 MNHEY, CDR2 SMNVEV (reference sequence). The CDR3 nucleotides read TGTGCCAGCAGTTTATCGTGGGGAGGATCACTCTCTGGAAACACCATATATTTT. Translated: CASSLSWGGSLSGNTIYF.

The V and J genes are TRBV10-3 and TRBJ1-5; unclear D gene. Germline V lookup: CDR1 ENHRY, CDR2 SYGVKD. V dropped 7 bases and J dropped 5 bases, with 15 bases sitting between them. The CDR3 loop spans 14 amino acids. The CDR3 DNA sequence: TGTGCCATCACCCGCGGACCACTAGATCAGCCCCAGCATTTT. Translation gives CAITRGPLDQPQHF.

This clone was seen only once. The CDR3 reads CASSADRVDSPLHF. For the CDR3, the DNA is TGTGCCAGCAGCGCGGACAGGGTCGATTCACCCCTCCACTTT. V is TRBV2 and J is TRBJ1-6; 8 bases are shared with TRBD1. CDR3 length: 14 residues. CDR1 is SNHLY, CDR2 FYNNEI, per germline. V lost 6 bases, J lost 8 bases, and 6 bases stayed unmatched. Based on the CDR3 plus reference TRBV2 and TRBJ1-6, the full variable domain is EPEVTQTPSHQVTQMGQEVILRCVPISNHLYFYWYRQILGQKVEFLVSFYNNEISEKSEIFDDQFSVERPDGSNFTLKIRSTKLEDSAMYFCASSADRVDSPLHFGNGTRLTVT.

The chain is built from TRBV18 and TRBJ2-1; 8 nucleotides agree with TRBD2. From germline, CDR1 is KGHSH and CDR2 LQKENI. The CDR3 extends over 14 amino acids. V dropped 5 bases and J dropped 6; count of bases not matched to a gene: 6. Here the CDR3 reads CASSSGGEFNEQFF. CDR3 nucleotide sequence: TGTGCCAGCTCATCGGGAGGGGAGTTCAATGAGCAGTTCTTC.

The chain employs TRBV28 and TRBJ1-4; D possibly corresponds to TRBD1 (5 bases). Germline V lookup: CDR1 MDHEN, CDR2 SYDVKM. The ends were cut back, 5 bases at V and 6 bases at J, with 16 bases in the middle. The CDR3 runs 15 residues. The CDR3 DNA follows: TGTGCCAGCAGTCCCCCCGGACACCAGGATGAAAAACTGTTTTTT. The encoded protein is CASSPPGHQDEKLFF.

This sequence joins TRBV7-9 and TRBJ1-4; D is perhaps TRBD1 (5 bases). Germline loops: CDR1 SEHNR, CDR2 FQNEAQ (reference sequence). CDR3 length: 12 amino acids. Trimming shortened V by 3 bases and J by 14 bases, and 13 bases separated the two germline ends. Written as DNA, the CDR3 is TGTGCCAGCAGCTTTGCTGGCCAGGGCCTGTTTTTT. Protein sequence: CASSFAGQGLFF.

This chain uses TRBV28 with TRBJ2-1; possibly TRBD2 for D (7 bases). Germline loops: CDR1 MDHEN, CDR2 SYDVKM. The V end was cut by 3 bases, the J end by 15 bases, with 21 bases between. CDR3 length: 14 residues. The CDR3 DNA reads as TGTGCCAGCAGTTTGGGAGGGGGGAGTGGAGCAAGGTTCTTC. Its translation: CASSLGGGSGARFF.

The chain links TRBV29-1 to TRBJ2-1, with TRBD2 identical over 7 bases. Germline V lookup: CDR1 SQVTM, CDR2 ANQGSEA. The CDR3 is 15 residues long. Unmatched junction bases numbered 4, after V lost 1 base and J lost 1 base. The CDR3 is CSVEGSSGSYNEQFF. The CDR3 DNA reads TGCAGCGTTGAAGGGTCTAGCGGATCCTACAATGAGCAGTTCTTC.

This clone was recorded only once. The V call is TRBV5-1, the J call TRBJ2-1, with D possibly being TRBD1 (6 bases). This CDR3 contains 14 residues. Trimming removed 0 bases from V and 5 bases from J, with 9 bases in between. Per germline, CDR1 SGHRS and CDR2 YFSETQ. CDR3 coding DNA: TGCGCCAGCAGCTTGGCGTCAGGGGACAATGAGCAGTTCTTC. Protein: CASSLASGDNEQFF.

The chain recombines TRBV6-1 with TRBJ2-3; 13 bases map to TRBD2. The trim removed 5 bases at V and 3 bases at J, leaving 5 bases unmatched. CDR1 and CDR2 (germline): MNHNS, SASEGT. This CDR3 is 16 amino acids long. CDR3 amino acids: CASSQGTSGATDTQYF. The CDR3 DNA reads as TGTGCCAGCAGTCAAGGGACTAGCGGGGCGACAGATACGCAGTATTTT.

The chain couples TRBV5-1 to TRBJ2-3; TRBD1 matches at 9 bases. V lost 0 bases and J lost 11; bases outside the gene matches: 10. CDR3 length equals 15 residues. Per the germline V gene, CDR1 is SGHRS and CDR2 is YFSETQ. CDR3 amino acids: CASSLGLGQGLKQYF. DNA for the CDR3: TGCGCCAGCAGCTTGGGATTGGGACAGGGTCTTAAGCAGTATTTT.

V usage is TRBV6-4 and J usage is TRBJ1-5; 7 bases are shared with TRBD1. The CDR3 is 13 amino acids. Germline CDR1 MRHNA, CDR2 SNTAGT. Germline trimming cut 8 bases from V and 8 bases from J; bases unmatched to any gene: 9. Written as DNA, the CDR3 is TGTGCCAGCTCCCCGACAGGGCATGAGCCCCAGCATTTT. It is translated as CASSPTGHEPQHF.

J is TRBJ2-7 and V is TRBV7-9, with D hard to call. V lost 1 base to trimming and J lost 6 bases, with 13 bases between them. The CDR3 is 14 amino acids. The germline V gene encodes CDR1 SEHNR and CDR2 FQNEAQ (reference sequence). Here the CDR3 DNA reads TGTGCCAGCAGCTTAGAATTACGTAGATTCGAGCAGTACTTC. It translates to CASSLELRRFEQYF.

V gene TRBV7-9 combines with J gene TRBJ2-3, with TRBD2 matching over 14 bases. V shed 7 bases and J 5 bases; nucleotides not matched to a gene: 11. From germline, CDR1 is SEHNR and CDR2 FQNEAQ (reference sequence). There are 17 residues in the CDR3. CDR3 DNA: TGTGCCAGCACCGGACCGGGACTAGCGGGAGATGAAGATACGCAGTATTTT. It encodes CASTGPGLAGDEDTQYF. Variable domain in full (rest from reference TRBV7-9 and TRBJ2-3): DTGVSQNPRHKITKRGQNVTFRCDPISEHNRLYWYRQTLGQGPEFLTYFQNEAQLEKSRLLSDRFSAERPKGSFSTLEIQRTEQGDSAMYLCASTGPGLAGDEDTQYFGPGTRLTVL.

The chain links TRBV6-5 to TRBJ2-1; no firm D call. Deletions cut 6 bases from V and 5 bases from J, with 11 bases between. Per the germline V gene, CDR1 is MNHEY and CDR2 is SVGAGI. The length of the CDR3 is 13 residues. The CDR3 sequence is CASSARINNEQFF. The CDR3 bases are TGTGCCAGCAGCGCGAGGATAAACAATGAGCAGTTCTTC.

The chain is built from TRBV6-4 and TRBJ2-2, with TRBD2 matching 7 bases. CDR1 and CDR2 from the germline V gene are MRHNA and SNTAGT. The junction had 9 bases not matched to a gene; V was cut back by 0 bases and J by 8 bases. This CDR3 spans 16 amino acids. The CDR3 here is CASSDSASGRRGELFF. In DNA form, the CDR3 reads TGTGCCAGCAGTGACTCGGCTAGCGGAAGGCGGGGGGAGCTGTTTTTT.